This TCR beta chain originates from a study of patients and donors after allogeneic stem cell transplantation. A single record per CDR3 protein comes from TCRdb applying MiXCR to the RT-PCR reads. The table lists 65,000 to 80,000 distinct CDR3 sequences, around a quarter of them singletons. Germline CDR1 and CDR2: MNHEY and SVGAGI. This CDR3 is 17 amino acids long. The ends were cut back, 0 bases at V and 2 bases at J, with 15 bases in the middle. This sequence originates from a human donor who was either an allogeneic HSCT recipient or a stem cell or donor lymphocyte infusion donor (not recorded which). It is not recorded whose cells these are; they may come from a transplant donor. The chain recombines TRBV6-5 with TRBJ2-3; tentatively, D is TRBD1 (5 bases). The material sequenced was blood, either unsorted or a sorted T cell fraction (not recorded which). The CDR3 sequence: CASSYSVGAGNTDTQYF. The CDR3 nucleotides read TGTGCCAGCAGTTACTCGGTGGGCGCAGGGAACACAGATACGCAGTATTTT.